This T cell receptor (beta chain) was recovered during a study of blood T cell repertoires in COVID-19. Overall study context: Acute-phase and convalescent COVID-19 samples originated in the United States, Italy and Spain.

J lost 6 bases, V lost 0 bases, and 5 bases had no gene match. The V gene's germline CDR1 is MNHEY and CDR2 SMNVEV (reference sequence). The CDR3 consists of 17 residues. Using immunoSEQ multiplex PCR, the repertoire was profiled, and TCRdb retains in-frame clones only, with some absent. In the table there are roughly 200,000 clones, about nine tenths of which are singletons. Recovered status applied to Cohort 3 donors who had two consecutive negative PCRs. It also applied to those with clearance or with symptom resolution. This TCR was recovered from a young man who had recovered from COVID-19. Material: PBMCs or T cells enriched from blood (not recorded which). The chain uses TRBV27 and TRBJ2-3, with 14 nucleotides matching TRBD2. The CDR3 bases are TGTGCCAGCAGTTTATCCCTATGGACTAGCGGGAGGGATACGCAGTATTTT. Amino acids: CASSLSLWTSGRDTQYF.